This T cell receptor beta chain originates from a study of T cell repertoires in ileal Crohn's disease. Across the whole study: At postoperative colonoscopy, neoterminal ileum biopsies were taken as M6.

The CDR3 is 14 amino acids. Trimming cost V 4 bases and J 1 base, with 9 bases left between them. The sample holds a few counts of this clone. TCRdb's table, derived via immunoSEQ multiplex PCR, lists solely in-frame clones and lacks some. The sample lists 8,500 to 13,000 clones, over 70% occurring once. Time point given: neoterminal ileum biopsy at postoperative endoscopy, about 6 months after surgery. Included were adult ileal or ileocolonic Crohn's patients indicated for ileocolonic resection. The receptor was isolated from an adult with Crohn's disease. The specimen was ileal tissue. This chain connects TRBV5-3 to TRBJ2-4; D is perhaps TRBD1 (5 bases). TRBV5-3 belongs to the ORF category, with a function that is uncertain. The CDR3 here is CARSTKGAKNIQYF. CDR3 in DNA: TGTGCCAGAAGCACTAAGGGGGCCAAAAACATTCAGTACTTC.